This TCR beta chain was sequenced during a study of CD8 T cells in Susac syndrome. Reverse transcription of roughly 0.5 to 1 ug RNA was performed with random hexamers. The amplification used immunoSEQ multiplex PCR on TCR beta CDR3; it spanned 54 Vbeta and 13 Jbeta. TCRdb used MiXCR to reprocess the immunoSEQ multiplex PCR reads, holding one entry per CDR3 protein. The table includes approximately 120,000 distinct CDR3 sequences, about 90% detected once. Trimming cost V 4 bases and J 10 bases, with 8 bases left between them. The length of the CDR3 is 11 residues. Germline lookup yields CDR1 LNHDA and CDR2 SQIVND (reference sequence). General study results and limits: The study's TCR sequencing and HLA analysis covered a relatively small number of individuals, and the study acknowledged this.

This clonotype was counted between two and nine times. Its matching antigen is unknown. CD8+ and CD4+ T cells circulating in blood were sequenced for TCR beta. It was negative isolation that provided the CD8+ and CD4+ T cells, whereas TEMRA cells were enriched by FACS. This chain joins TRBV19 and TRBJ2-1, with D unclear. This TCR was sampled from a human donor in good health. Sample: CD4+ T cells from PBMCs. CDR3 amino acids: CASSSAAEQFF. The CDR3 DNA follows: TGTGCCAGTAGTAGTGCGGCGGAGCAGTTCTTC. Combining the CDR3 with reference TRBV19 and TRBJ2-1 gives the whole variable domain DGGITQSPKYLFRKEGQNVTLSCEQNLNHDAMYWYRQDPGQGLRLIYYSQIVNDFQKGDIAEGYSVSREKKESFPLTVTSAQKNPTAFYLCASSSAAEQFFGPGTRLTVL.